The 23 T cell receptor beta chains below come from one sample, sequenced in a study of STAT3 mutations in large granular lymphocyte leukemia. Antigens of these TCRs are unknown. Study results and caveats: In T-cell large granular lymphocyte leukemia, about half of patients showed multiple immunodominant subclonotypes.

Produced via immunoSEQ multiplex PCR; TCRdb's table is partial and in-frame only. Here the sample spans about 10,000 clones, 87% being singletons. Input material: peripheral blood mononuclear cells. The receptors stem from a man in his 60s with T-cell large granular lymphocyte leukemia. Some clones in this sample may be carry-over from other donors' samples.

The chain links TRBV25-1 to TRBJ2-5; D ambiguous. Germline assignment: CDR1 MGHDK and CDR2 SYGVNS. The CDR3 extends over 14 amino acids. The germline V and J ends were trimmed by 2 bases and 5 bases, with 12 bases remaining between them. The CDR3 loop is CASSELSNRETQYF. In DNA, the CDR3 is TGTGCCAGCAGTGAACTCTCCAATCGGGAGACCCAGTACTTC.

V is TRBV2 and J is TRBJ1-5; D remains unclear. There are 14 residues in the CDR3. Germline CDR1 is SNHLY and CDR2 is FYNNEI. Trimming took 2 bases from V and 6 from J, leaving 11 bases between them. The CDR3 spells CASSETVAGQPQHF. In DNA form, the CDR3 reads TGTGCCAGCAGTGAAACCGTAGCGGGTCAGCCCCAGCATTTT.

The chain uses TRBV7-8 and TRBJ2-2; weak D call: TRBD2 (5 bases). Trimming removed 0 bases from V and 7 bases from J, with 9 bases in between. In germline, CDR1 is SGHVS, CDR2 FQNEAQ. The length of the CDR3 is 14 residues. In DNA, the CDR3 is TGTGCCAGCAGCTTAGCCTGGGAGAACGGGGAGCTGTTTTTT. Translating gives CASSLAWENGELFF.

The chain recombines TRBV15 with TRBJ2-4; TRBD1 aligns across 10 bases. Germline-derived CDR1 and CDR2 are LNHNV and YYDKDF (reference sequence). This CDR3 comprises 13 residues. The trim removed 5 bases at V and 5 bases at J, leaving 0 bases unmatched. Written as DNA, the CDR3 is TGTGCCACCAGCGGACAGGGGGAAAACATTCAGTACTTC. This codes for CATSGQGENIQYF.

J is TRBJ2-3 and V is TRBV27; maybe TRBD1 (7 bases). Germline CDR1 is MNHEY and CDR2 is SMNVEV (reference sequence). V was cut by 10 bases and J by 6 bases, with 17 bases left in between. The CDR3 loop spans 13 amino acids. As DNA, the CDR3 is TGTGCCAAACCAGGGGGGAAAGGGGATACGCAGTATTTT. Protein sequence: CAKPGGKGDTQYF.

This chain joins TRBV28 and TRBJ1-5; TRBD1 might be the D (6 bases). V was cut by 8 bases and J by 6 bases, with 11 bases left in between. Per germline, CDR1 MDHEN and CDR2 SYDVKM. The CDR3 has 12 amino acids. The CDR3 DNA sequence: TGTGCCAGCGAACAGGGTCCTCAGCCCCAGCATTTT. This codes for CASEQGPQPQHF.

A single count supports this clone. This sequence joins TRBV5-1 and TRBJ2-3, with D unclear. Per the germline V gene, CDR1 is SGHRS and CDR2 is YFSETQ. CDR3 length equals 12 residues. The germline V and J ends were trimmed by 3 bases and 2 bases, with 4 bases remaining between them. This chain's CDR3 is CASSWDTDTQYF. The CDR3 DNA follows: TGCGCCAGCAGCTGGGACACAGATACGCAGTATTTT.

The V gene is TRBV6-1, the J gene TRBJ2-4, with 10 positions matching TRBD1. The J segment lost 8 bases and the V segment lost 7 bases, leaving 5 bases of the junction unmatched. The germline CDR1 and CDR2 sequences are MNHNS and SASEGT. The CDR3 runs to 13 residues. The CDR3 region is CASTLGQGDIQYF. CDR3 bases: TGTGCCAGCACCCTCGGACAGGGGGACATTCAGTACTTC.

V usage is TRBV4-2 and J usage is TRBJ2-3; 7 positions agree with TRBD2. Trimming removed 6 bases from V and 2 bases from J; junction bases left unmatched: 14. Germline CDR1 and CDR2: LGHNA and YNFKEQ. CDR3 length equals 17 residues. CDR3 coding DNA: TGTGCCAGCAGTCCCACCCCCAGCGGGACTTACACAGATACGCAGTATTTT. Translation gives CASSPTPSGTYTDTQYF.

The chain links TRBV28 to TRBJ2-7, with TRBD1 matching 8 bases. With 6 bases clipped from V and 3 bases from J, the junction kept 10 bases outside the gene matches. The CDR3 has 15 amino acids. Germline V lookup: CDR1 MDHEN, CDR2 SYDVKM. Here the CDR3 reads CASRTRQGHHYEQYF. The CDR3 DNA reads TGTGCCAGCAGGACACGACAGGGGCATCACTACGAGCAGTACTTC.

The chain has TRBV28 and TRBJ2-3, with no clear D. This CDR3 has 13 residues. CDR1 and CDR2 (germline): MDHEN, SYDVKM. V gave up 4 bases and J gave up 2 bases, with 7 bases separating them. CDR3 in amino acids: CASSSSSTDTQYF. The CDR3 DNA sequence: TGTGCCAGCAGTTCCTCCTCCACAGATACGCAGTATTTT.

DNA of the CDR3: TGTGCCATCAGACTACGGGGCCTCCGGCGGTACGAGCAGTACTTC. This translates into CAIRLRGLRRYEQYF. The V call is TRBV10-3, the J call TRBJ2-7, with D possibly being TRBD1 or TRBD2 (5 bases each). The CDR3 spans 15 residues. Germline V lookup: CDR1 ENHRY, CDR2 SYGVKD. With 6 bases removed from V and 4 bases from J, the gap between germline ends came to 19 bases.

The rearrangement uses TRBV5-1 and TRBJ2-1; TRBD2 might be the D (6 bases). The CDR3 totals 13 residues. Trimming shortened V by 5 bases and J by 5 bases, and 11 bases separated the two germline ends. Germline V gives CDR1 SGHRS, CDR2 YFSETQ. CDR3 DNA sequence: TGCGCCAGCAGTTCGACTAGTAACAATGAGCAGTTCTTC. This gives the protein CASSSTSNNEQFF.

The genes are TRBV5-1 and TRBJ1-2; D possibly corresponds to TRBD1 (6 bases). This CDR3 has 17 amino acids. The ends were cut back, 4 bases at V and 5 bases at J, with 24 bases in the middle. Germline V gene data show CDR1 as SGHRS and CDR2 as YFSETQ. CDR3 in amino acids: CASSGGGLDPTPYGYTF. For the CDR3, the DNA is TGCGCCAGCAGCGGGGGGGGGCTAGACCCCACACCATATGGCTACACCTTC.

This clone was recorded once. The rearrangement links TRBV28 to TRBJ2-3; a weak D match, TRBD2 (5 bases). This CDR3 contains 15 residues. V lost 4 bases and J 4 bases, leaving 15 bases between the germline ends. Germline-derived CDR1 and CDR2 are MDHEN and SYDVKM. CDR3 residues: CASSSTYTGADTQYF. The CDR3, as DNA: TGTGCCAGCAGTTCTACGTACACCGGGGCAGATACGCAGTATTTT.

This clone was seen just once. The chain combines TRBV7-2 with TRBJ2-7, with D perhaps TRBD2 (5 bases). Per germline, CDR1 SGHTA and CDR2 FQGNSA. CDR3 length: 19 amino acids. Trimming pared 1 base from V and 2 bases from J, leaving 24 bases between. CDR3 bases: TGTGCCAGCAGCTTAGTCTTGGGAGTCGGCGGCCTTTCCCCCTACGAGCAGTACTTC. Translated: CASSLVLGVGGLSPYEQYF.

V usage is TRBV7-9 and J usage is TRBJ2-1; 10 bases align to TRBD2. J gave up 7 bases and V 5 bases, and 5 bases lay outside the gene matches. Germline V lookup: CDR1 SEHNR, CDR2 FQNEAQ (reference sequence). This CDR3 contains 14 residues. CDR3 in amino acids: CASSEGLATNEQFF. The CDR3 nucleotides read TGTGCCAGCAGCGAGGGACTAGCGACGAATGAGCAGTTCTTC.

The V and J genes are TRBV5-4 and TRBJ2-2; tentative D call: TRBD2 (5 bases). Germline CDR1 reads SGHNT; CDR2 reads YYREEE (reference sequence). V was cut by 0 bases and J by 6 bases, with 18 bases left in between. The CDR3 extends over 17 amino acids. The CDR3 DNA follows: TGTGCCAGCAGCTTGGCCGAAATAGACGGGATAGCCGGGGAGCTGTTTTTT. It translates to CASSLAEIDGIAGELFF.

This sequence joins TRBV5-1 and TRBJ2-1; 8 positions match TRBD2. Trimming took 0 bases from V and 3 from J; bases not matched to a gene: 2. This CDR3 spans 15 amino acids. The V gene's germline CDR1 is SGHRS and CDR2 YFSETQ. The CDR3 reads CASSLDSGDYNEQFF. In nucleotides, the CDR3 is TGCGCCAGCAGCTTGGATAGCGGGGACTACAATGAGCAGTTCTTC. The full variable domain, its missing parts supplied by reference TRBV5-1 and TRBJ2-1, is KAGVTQTPRYLIKTRGQQVTLSCSPISGHRSVSWYQQTPGQGLQFLFEYFSETQRNKGNFPGRFSGRQFSNSRSEMNVSTLELGDSALYLCASSLDSGDYNEQFFGPGTRLTVL.

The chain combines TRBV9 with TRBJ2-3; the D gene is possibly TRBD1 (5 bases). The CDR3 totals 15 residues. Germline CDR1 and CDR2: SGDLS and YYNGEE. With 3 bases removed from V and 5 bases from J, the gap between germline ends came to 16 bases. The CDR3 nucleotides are TGTGCCAGCAGCGCGGAAGACAGATCCCTAGATACGCAGTATTTT. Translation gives CASSAEDRSLDTQYF.

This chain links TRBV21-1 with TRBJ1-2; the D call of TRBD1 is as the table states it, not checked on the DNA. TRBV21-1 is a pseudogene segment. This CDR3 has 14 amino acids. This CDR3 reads CASSRGTGHYGYTF. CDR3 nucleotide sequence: TGTGCCAGCAGCAGGGGGACAGGACACTATGGCTACACCTTC.

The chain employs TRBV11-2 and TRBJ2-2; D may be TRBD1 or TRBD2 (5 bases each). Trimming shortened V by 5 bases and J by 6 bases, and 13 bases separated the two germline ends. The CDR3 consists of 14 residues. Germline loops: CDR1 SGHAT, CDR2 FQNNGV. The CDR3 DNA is TGTGCCAGCAGCCCGACAGTCGGGGCCGGGGAGCTGTTTTTT. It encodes CASSPTVGAGELFF.

CDR3 protein: CASSHARDRGGVQPQHF. The CDR3 DNA is TGTGCCAGCTCACACGCCCGGGACAGGGGGGGAGTTCAGCCCCAGCATTTT. The V and J genes are TRBV18 and TRBJ1-5; TRBD1 matches at 11 bases. The CDR3 runs to 17 residues. The germline CDR1 and CDR2 sequences are KGHSH and LQKENI. The ends lost 4 bases at V and 6 bases at J; junction bases unmatched: 11.